This section outlines one T cell receptor beta chain sequence together with its context. These data come from a study of blood T cell repertoires in COVID-19. The age range of participants was about 18 to 89 years, with residence in about two dozen US areas. Only in-frame clones appear in the TCRdb table, and some are missing; sequencing was by immunoSEQ multiplex PCR. The sample gives about 180,000 clones, 89% of which show up once; under 2.5% is in the top ten. The V segment lost 4 bases and the J segment 2 bases; nucleotides outside the gene matches: 8. The CDR3 runs 18 residues. Germline V gene lookup returns CDR1 SGHNT and CDR2 YYREEE (reference sequence).

This chain connects TRBV5-4 to TRBJ2-1; 14 bases match TRBD2. The source is a woman between 40 and 55 years old with acute COVID-19. Sequenced sample: PBMCs or T cells enriched from blood (not recorded which). CDR3 region: CASSSTGLAGGAYNEQFF. CDR3 nucleotide sequence: TGTGCCAGCAGCAGCACCGGACTAGCGGGGGGCGCCTACAATGAGCAGTTCTTC.